Listed below are T cell receptor beta chains from one sample, sequenced in a study of technical replicates of blood from a handful of donors. Clones were read by immunoSEQ multiplex PCR, and TCRdb kept only the in-frame ones, dropping some. This sample has just under 100,000 clones, with nearly 97% found just once. The sequencing sample was made of T cells isolated from PBMCs. Receptors were obtained from a human donor in good health. Each CDR3 is given with its conserved first and last residue. The D gene is left open where the match is weak. Rows may omit the clone size; those that give it use once, few, many or a size class.

CDR3	DNA	size	V	J	D
CSVVLRFEAFF	TGCAGTGTAGTTTTGCGTTTCGAAGCTTTCTTT	-	TRBV20-1	TRBJ1-1	-
CASSLEAASGGFQETQYF	TGTGCCAGCAGCTTAGAGGCGGCTAGCGGGGGATTCCAAGAGACCCAGTACTTC	-	TRBV7-6	TRBJ2-5	TRBD2
CASSLTGGYGYTF	TGTGCCAGCAGTTTAACAGGGGGCTATGGCTACACCTTC	-	TRBV28	TRBJ1-2	TRBD1
CASSSLRGPYNEQFF	TGTGCCAGCAGCTCCTTGCGGGGGCCATACAATGAGCAGTTCTTC	-	TRBV11-2	TRBJ2-1	-
CASSLGRQGAFSNYGYTF	TGTGCCAGCAGCTTAGGCCGACAGGGGGCTTTTTCTAACTATGGCTACACCTTC	once	TRBV13	TRBJ1-2	TRBD1
CASSVDNSPLHF	TGTGCCAGCAGTGTCGATAATTCACCCCTCCACTTT	-	TRBV5-4	TRBJ1-6	-
CASSEVGGFYGYTF	TGTGCCAGCAGTGAAGTAGGGGGCTTCTATGGCTACACCTTC	-	TRBV6-1	TRBJ1-2	TRBD1
CASSEERDYAYEQYF	TGTGCCAGCAGTGAAGAGCGGGACTACGCCTACGAGCAGTACTTC	-	TRBV6-1	TRBJ2-7	TRBD2
CASSRTGAGELFF	TGTGCCAGCAGTCGTACAGGGGCCGGGGAGCTGTTTTTT	-	TRBV6-6	TRBJ2-2	TRBD1
CASSQGAVETQYF	TGTGCCAGCAGTCAGGGGGCGGTGGAGACCCAGTACTTC	-	TRBV2	TRBJ2-5	TRBD1
CASSPTGGYYEQYF	TGCGCCAGCAGCCCGACAGGAGGATACTACGAGCAGTACTTC	-	TRBV5-1	TRBJ2-7	-
CASSQESGLVQTNEKLFF	TGCGCCAGCAGCCAAGAATCGGGACTGGTTCAGACTAATGAAAAACTGTTTTTT	-	TRBV4-1	TRBJ1-4	-
CAISERRPGVYNEQFF	TGTGCCATCAGTGAGCGGAGGCCTGGGGTTTACAATGAGCAGTTCTTC	-	TRBV10-3	TRBJ2-1	-
CASSLSGSNYGYTF	TGCGCCAGCAGCCTCTCGGGATCCAACTATGGCTACACCTTC	-	TRBV4-1	TRBJ1-2	-
CASSPGTGASYEQYF	TGTGCCAGCAGTCCCGGGACAGGGGCCTCCTACGAGCAGTACTTC	-	TRBV5-5	TRBJ2-7	TRBD1
CASSGGTGGLYEQYF	TGTGCCAGCAGTGGGGGGACAGGGGGTCTGTACGAGCAGTACTTC	few	TRBV2	TRBJ2-7	TRBD1
CASSLWSLAGGAGQETQYF	TGTGCCAGCAGTTTGTGGTCGCTAGCGGGAGGCGCGGGACAAGAGACCCAGTACTTC	once	TRBV28	TRBJ2-5	TRBD2
CAIQGQGARELFF	TGTGCCATACAAGGACAGGGGGCCCGGGAGCTGTTTTTT	-	TRBV10-3	TRBJ2-2	TRBD1
CASWGQSYGYTF	TGTGCCAGTTGGGGACAGAGCTATGGCTACACCTTC	-	TRBV6-1	TRBJ1-2	TRBD1
CASSSILEDEKLFF	TGCGCCAGCAGCTCAATTCTGGAGGATGAAAAACTGTTTTTT	-	TRBV5-1	TRBJ1-4	-
CASSLTAGSYEQYF	TGCGCCAGCAGCTTGACAGCCGGATCCTACGAGCAGTACTTC	-	TRBV5-1	TRBJ2-7	-
CATSRDRPGGPISYNEQFF	TGTGCCACCAGCAGAGATCGGCCGGGGGGGCCCATCTCCTACAATGAGCAGTTCTTC	-	TRBV15	TRBJ2-1	TRBD2
CASSVGGGTYEQYF	TGTGCCAGCAGCGTTGGTGGAGGGACCTACGAGCAGTACTTC	-	TRBV9	TRBJ2-7	-
CASSKSLNRGASYNEQFF	TGTGCCAGCAGCAAAAGCCTAAATCGGGGAGCCTCCTACAATGAGCAGTTCTTC	-	TRBV21-1	TRBJ2-1	-
CASSLGQDRGYEQYF	TGTGCCAGCAGCTTAGGGCAGGACAGGGGCTACGAGCAGTACTTC	-	TRBV7-9	TRBJ2-7	TRBD1
CASSMLRGLTDTQYF	TGTGCCAGTAGTATGTTGCGGGGGCTCACAGATACGCAGTATTTT	-	TRBV19	TRBJ2-3	-
CASSDRGYSSYEQYF	TGTGCCAGCAGTGACCGCGGTTATAGCTCCTACGAGCAGTACTTC	-	TRBV6-1	TRBJ2-7	-
CATSRGTPGNQPQHF	TGTGCCACCAGCAGAGGTACCCCGGGCAATCAGCCCCAGCATTTT	once	TRBV15	TRBJ1-5	-
CASSRWETQYF	TGTGCCAGCAGCCGGTGGGAGACCCAGTACTTC	-	TRBV7-9	TRBJ2-5	-
CASSIQGSGELFF	TGTGCCAGCAGCATTCAGGGGTCCGGGGAGCTGTTTTTT	-	TRBV7-7	TRBJ2-2	-
CAWSVQSPANEKLFF	TGTGCCTGGAGTGTACAGAGTCCGGCTAATGAAAAACTGTTTTTT	-	TRBV30	TRBJ1-4	-
CASSPGTGAYNEQFF	TGTGCCAGCAGCCCCGGGACAGGTGCCTACAATGAGCAGTTCTTC	-	TRBV28	TRBJ2-1	TRBD1
CASSEASGANVLTF	TGTGCCAGCTCTGAGGCCTCTGGGGCCAACGTCCTGACTTTC	-	TRBV6-4	TRBJ2-6	-
CASSLKGGDNQPQHF	TGTGCCAGCAGCTTAAAAGGAGGAGATAATCAGCCCCAGCATTTT	-	TRBV13	TRBJ1-5	-